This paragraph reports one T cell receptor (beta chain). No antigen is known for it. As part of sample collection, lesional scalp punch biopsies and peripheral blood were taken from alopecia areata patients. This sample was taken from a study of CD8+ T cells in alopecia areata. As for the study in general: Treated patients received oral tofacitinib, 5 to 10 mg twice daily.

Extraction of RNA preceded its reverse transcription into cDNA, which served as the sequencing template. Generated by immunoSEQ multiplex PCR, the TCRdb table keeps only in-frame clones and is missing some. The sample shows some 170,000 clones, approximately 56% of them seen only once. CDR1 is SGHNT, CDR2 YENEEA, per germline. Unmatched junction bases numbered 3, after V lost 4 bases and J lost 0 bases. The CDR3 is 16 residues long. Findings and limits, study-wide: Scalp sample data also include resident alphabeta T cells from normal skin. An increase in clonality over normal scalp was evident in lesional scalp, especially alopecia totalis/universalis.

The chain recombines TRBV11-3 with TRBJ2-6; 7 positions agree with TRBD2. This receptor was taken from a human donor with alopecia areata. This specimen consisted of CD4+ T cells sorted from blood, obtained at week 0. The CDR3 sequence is CASSSGGNSGANVLTF. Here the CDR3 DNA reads TGTGCCAGCAGCTCGGGGGGAAACTCTGGGGCCAACGTCCTGACTTTC.